This T cell receptor beta chain was recovered during a study of T cell repertoires in cytomegalovirus infection. Study-wide context: Well-studied HLA-B-restricted CMV epitopes were used in the study alongside recently identified HLA-C-restricted ones. In public TCR beta signatures, there were indications of both CMV infection and matching HLA type.

This clonotype was observed a few times. Antigen: not known. Notes on the study in general: Cumulative frequency (of public TCR beta family members) identified carriers of CMV plus the relevant HLA. HLA-C-restricted CMV-specific TCR beta clonotypes were dominant in the ex vivo response.

This CDR3 contains 14 residues. In germline, CDR1 is ENHRY, CDR2 SYGVKD. V lost 4 bases to trimming and J lost 3 bases, with 13 bases between them. TCRdb itself ran the reads through MiXCR, one entry per CDR3 protein. The sample shows some 920,000 distinct CDR3 sequences, around 30% of them seen only once. This chain connects TRBV10-3 to TRBJ2-7, with D perhaps TRBD2 (6 bases). The receptor was isolated from a human donor in good health (CMV status not recorded). Some clones in this sample may be carry-over from other donors' samples. The sample here was cultured CD8+ T cells from PBMCs, taken from culture after CMV antigen stimulation. This CDR3 reads CAISVGREDYEQYF. CDR3 bases: TGTGCCATCAGTGTGGGCAGGGAGGACTACGAGCAGTACTTC.